This T cell receptor beta chain was obtained from a study of blood T cell repertoires in COVID-19. Turning to the study itself: COVID-19 samples collected from the United States, Italy and Spain covered acute and convalescent phases. T cells, B-cell-depleted T cells, or PBMCs supplied cDNA or gDNA.

Clinical history reported by participants formed the basis on which cohorts were assigned. Recovered status in Cohort 3 required two negative PCRs, clearance, or symptom resolution. Assay: immunoSEQ multiplex PCR; the TCRdb copy retains only in-frame clones and omits some. This sample carries a few hundred thousand clones, approximately 88% of them seen once, and the ten largest clones take under 6%. V lost 1 base, J lost 3 bases, and 6 bases lay in between. This CDR3 has 13 residues. The chain joins TRBV12-3 or TRBV12-4 to TRBJ1-1; no firm D call. The receptor was isolated from a man in his thirties or forties who had recovered from COVID-19. Sequencing input: PBMCs or T cells enriched from blood (not recorded which). The CDR3 DNA reads as TGTGCCAGCAGTTTAGATGAGGACACTGAAGCTTTCTTT. It codes for CASSLDEDTEAFF.